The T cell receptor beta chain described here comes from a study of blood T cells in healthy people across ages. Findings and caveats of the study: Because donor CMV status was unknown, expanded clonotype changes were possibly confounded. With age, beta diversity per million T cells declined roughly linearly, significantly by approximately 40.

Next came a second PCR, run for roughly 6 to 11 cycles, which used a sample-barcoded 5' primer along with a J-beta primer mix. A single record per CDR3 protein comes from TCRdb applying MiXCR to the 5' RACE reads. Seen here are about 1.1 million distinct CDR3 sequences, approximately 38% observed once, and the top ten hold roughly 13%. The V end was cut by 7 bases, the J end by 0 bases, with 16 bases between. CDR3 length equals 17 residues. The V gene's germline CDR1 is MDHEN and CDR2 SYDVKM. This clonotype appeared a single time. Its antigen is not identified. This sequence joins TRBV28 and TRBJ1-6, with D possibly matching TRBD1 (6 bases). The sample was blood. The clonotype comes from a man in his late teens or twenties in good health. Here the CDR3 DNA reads TGTGCCAGCACCACGTGGGGGCAGAGCTCCTATAATTCACCCCTCCACTTT. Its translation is CASTTWGQSSYNSPLHF.